The source of this T cell receptor (beta chain) is a study of T-cell reconstitution after alpha-beta-depleted transplantation in children. Trimming pared 2 bases from V and 0 bases from J, leaving 11 bases between. Germline CDR1 and CDR2: DFQATT and SNEGSKA (reference sequence). The CDR3 is 14 residues long. TCRbeta library construction was performed incorporating unique molecular identifiers. One entry per CDR3 protein results from TCRdb running MiXCR on the PCR reads. The sample shows about 610,000 distinct CDR3 sequences, about 11% of them seen only once. This clonotype was found a few times. The chain is built from TRBV20-1 and TRBJ2-7, with D perhaps TRBD1 or TRBD2 (5 bases each). The TCR comes from a human donor who donated a stem cell graft to a child with acute myeloid leukemia. The source material was PBMCs from the stem cell graft donor, sampled from the stem cell graft. CDR3 nucleotide sequence: TGCAGTGCTAGAATCCGGGACGGCTCCTACGAGCAGTACTTC. This gives the protein CSARIRDGSYEQYF.